The next 32 T cell receptor beta chains were all read from a single sample in a study of beta chain features in type 1 diabetes (dated by TCRdb to 2016 to 2019). Library preparation used the immunoSEQ multiplex PCR assay. The entire amount of isolated RNA was reverse transcribed using the High Capacity cDNA Reverse Transcription Kit, so the sequenced TCRB transcripts were expressed ones. TCRdb stores this immuneACCESS table with in-frame sequences only. Part of the clones is absent; in the studies checked, under half of the shortfall reflects unresolved V genes, and no reason is known for the rest. Across this sample there are hundreds of thousands of clones, with over 9.5% seen only once. Just under 0.035% of the sample rests with the top ten. Sequencing was performed on naive CD4+ T cells from blood. Taken with the paper, the label for cell subset or site translates to: true naive CD4+ T cells. Receptors were obtained from a woman aged 18 to 35 in good health.

This clone has a count of ten or more. The CDR3 DNA reads as TGTGCCAGCAGGCCGGGACTAGCGGTTTCTGGGGCCAACGTCCTGACTTTC. Amino acid sequence: CASRPGLAVSGANVLTF. The chain carries TRBV7-9 and TRBJ2-6; 11 bases match TRBD2. With V trimmed by 6 bases and J by 1 base, 5 bases remained unmatched. The germline V gene encodes CDR1 SEHNR and CDR2 FQNEAQ (reference sequence). CDR3 length: 17 amino acids.

V gene TRBV19 combines with J gene TRBJ1-2; 12 nucleotides align to TRBD1. Germline-derived CDR1 and CDR2 are LNHDA and SQIVND (reference sequence). The J segment lost 8 bases and the V segment lost 3 bases, leaving 1 base of the junction unmatched. The CDR3 loop spans 13 amino acids. DNA of the CDR3: TGTGCCAGTAGTATCGGGACAGGGGGCGGCTACACCTTC. It encodes CASSIGTGGGYTF.

The chain employs TRBV6-5 and TRBJ2-3; no clear D. Germline V gene lookup returns CDR1 MNHEY and CDR2 SVGAGI. The V end lost 6 bases, the J end lost 7 bases, and 14 bases lay between the germline ends. The CDR3 runs 13 residues. DNA of the CDR3: TGTGCCAGCAGCGTCTCCTCTCGGTATACGCAGTATTTT. It yields the protein CASSVSSRYTQYF.

The rearrangement links TRBV5-1 to TRBJ2-7, with 8 bases identical to TRBD2. V lost 6 bases and J lost 0; bases outside the gene matches: 14. CDR3 length: 17 amino acids. CDR1 SGHRS and CDR2 YFSETQ come from the germline V gene. The CDR3 DNA sequence: TGCGCCAGCACCACTGGGGTACTAGCGGATAGCTCCTACGAGCAGTACTTC. This sequence encodes CASTTGVLADSSYEQYF.

The chain recombines TRBV6-6 with TRBJ2-1; 7 bases match TRBD1. Germline V gene data show CDR1 as MNHNY and CDR2 as SVGAGI (reference sequence). This CDR3 has 12 residues. Trimming removed 10 bases from V and 8 bases from J; junction bases left unmatched: 8. The CDR3 DNA reads TGTGCCACCCGCCCTGACAGGGATGAGCAGTTCTTC. This sequence encodes CATRPDRDEQFF.

This chain links TRBV10-2 with TRBJ1-1; D gene ambiguous. The CDR3 consists of 14 residues. The germline gives CDR1 WSHSY, CDR2 SAAADI. The V and J ends lost 5 bases and 7 bases respectively, with 17 bases between them. The DNA for the CDR3 is TGCGCCAGCAGTTCCCGACGGGGAACCAGTGAAGCTTTCTTT. Protein sequence: CASSSRRGTSEAFF.

This clone was observed a handful of times. J is TRBJ2-4 and V is TRBV5-6, with D unresolved. CDR3 length: 16 residues. V lost 0 bases and J lost 0, with 10 bases in between. Germline V gene data show CDR1 as SGHDT and CDR2 as YYEEEE. The CDR3: CASSLAGTLAKNIQYF. The DNA for the CDR3 is TGTGCCAGCAGCTTGGCAGGCACCTTAGCCAAAAACATTCAGTACTTC.

This clone appeared a few times. The V call is TRBV30, the J call TRBJ1-4, with 12 bases matching TRBD1. The V gene's germline CDR1 is GTSNPN and CDR2 SVGIG (reference sequence). CDR3 size: 16 residues. Trimming cost V 3 bases and J 6 bases; bases outside gene matches: 8. The DNA of the CDR3 is TGTGCCTGGAGGCCGGGACAGGGGGCGAGTTATGAAAAACTGTTTTTT. This translates into CAWRPGQGASYEKLFF.

V usage is TRBV5-1 and J usage is TRBJ2-7, with 9 bases that match TRBD1. V was pared by 7 bases and J by 4 bases, with 6 bases of the junction left unmatched. The CDR3 spans 13 residues. CDR1 SGHRS and CDR2 YFSETQ come from the germline V gene. The CDR3 DNA sequence: TGCGCCAGCCGGACAGGGGCAGGATACGAGCAGTACTTC. This codes for CASRTGAGYEQYF.

This chain uses TRBV7-9 with TRBJ2-7; no firm D call. From germline, CDR1 is SEHNR and CDR2 FQNEAQ (reference sequence). The CDR3 totals 13 residues. V shed 0 bases and J shed 4 bases, with 7 bases lying between them. The CDR3 sequence is CASSLALAYEQYF. DNA of the CDR3: TGTGCCAGCAGCTTAGCGTTAGCATACGAGCAGTACTTC.

The chain is built from TRBV6-5 and TRBJ1-3; D remains ambiguous. CDR3 length: 14 residues. V was trimmed by 9 bases and J by 0 bases, leaving 12 bases between them. Germline V gene lookup returns CDR1 MNHEY and CDR2 SVGAGI. CDR3: CASSSGISGNTIYF. CDR3 sequence (DNA): TGTGCCAGTTCGAGCGGAATCTCTGGAAACACCATATATTTT.

The chain employs TRBV5-1 and TRBJ2-6; possible D gene TRBD2, 5 bases. This CDR3 comprises 15 residues. V was trimmed by 0 bases and J by 2 bases, leaving 6 bases between them. Germline V gene data show CDR1 as SGHRS and CDR2 as YFSETQ. The DNA of the CDR3 is TGCGCCAGCAGCTTGGCCGGGGCTGGGGCCAACGTCCTGACTTTC. Translating gives CASSLAGAGANVLTF.

CDR3: CASSRNSPNTEAFF. As DNA, the CDR3 is TGCGCCAGCAGCCGAAACAGCCCGAACACTGAAGCTTTCTTT. The rearrangement joins TRBV4-1 to TRBJ1-1; D ambiguous. The CDR3 spans 14 residues. Germline V gives CDR1 MGHRA, CDR2 YSYEKL. The V end lost 4 bases, the J end lost 1 base, and 10 bases lay between the germline ends.

The chain uses TRBV6-6 and TRBJ2-2; D may be TRBD2 (5 bases). V lost 2 bases, J lost 1 base, and 5 bases lay in between. Germline CDR1 is MNHNY and CDR2 is SVGAGI (reference sequence). This CDR3 is 14 amino acids long. The CDR3 spells CASSYRENTGELFF. For the CDR3, the DNA is TGTGCCAGCAGTTACCGGGAGAACACCGGGGAGCTGTTTTTT.

This sequence joins TRBV25-1 and TRBJ2-3, with 11 nucleotides matching TRBD2. The germline V gene encodes CDR1 MGHDK and CDR2 SYGVNS. V was pared by 4 bases and J by 2 bases, with 5 bases of the junction left unmatched. CDR3 length: 16 amino acids. In nucleotides, the CDR3 is TGTGCCAGCAGTGGTCTAGCGGGAGGCCCCACAGATACGCAGTATTTT. Amino acid sequence: CASSGLAGGPTDTQYF.

This clone was picked up a small number of times. The chain has TRBV28 and TRBJ1-5; TRBD1 matches 9 bases. The CDR3 has 18 amino acids. V lost 3 bases to trimming and J lost 2 bases; unmatched junction nucleotides: 11. Looked up from germline, CDR1 is MDHEN and CDR2 is SYDVKM. The CDR3 region is CASSFSGQGFPGNQPQHF. CDR3 in DNA: TGTGCCAGCAGTTTCTCGGGACAGGGTTTCCCTGGCAATCAGCCCCAGCATTTT.

This chain uses TRBV27 with TRBJ1-2; tentative D call: TRBD1 (5 bases). The CDR3 has 17 residues. The V end was cut by 6 bases, the J end by 7 bases, with 27 bases between. The germline CDR1 and CDR2 sequences are MNHEY and SMNVEV (reference sequence). DNA for the CDR3: TGTGCCAGCAGCCCCAGAGAGGGTACGGGGGTACGTGGTGGCTACACCTTC. Amino acid sequence: CASSPREGTGVRGGYTF.

V is TRBV6-1 and J is TRBJ2-5, with 7 bases that match TRBD1. J lost 5 bases, V lost 2 bases, and 17 bases had no gene match. The germline gives CDR1 MNHNS, CDR2 SASEGT. The CDR3 is 18 residues long. The CDR3 DNA follows: TGTGCCAGCAGTGAAAGAGGGGGCGCAGGACCGGCGGTTGAGACCCAGTACTTC. Translation gives CASSERGGAGPAVETQYF.

The chain is built from TRBV5-4 and TRBJ1-6, with TRBD1 identical over 10 bases. The V and J ends lost 5 bases and 7 bases, in that order; junction bases with no gene match: 12. This CDR3 has 17 residues. The germline V gene encodes CDR1 SGHNT and CDR2 YYREEE (reference sequence). The CDR3 DNA is TGTGCCAGCAGGTCCCGGGACAGGGGAGTGGAGAATTCACCCCTCCACTTT. Protein product: CASRSRDRGVENSPLHF.

The chain combines TRBV11-2 with TRBJ2-1; D may be TRBD2 (6 bases). Trimming took 5 bases from V and 8 from J, leaving 19 bases between them. This CDR3 is built from 15 residues. Germline-derived CDR1 and CDR2 are SGHAT and FQNNGV. CDR3 nucleotides: TGTGCCAGCAGCCCACTGACTAGGCCATGGGATGAGCAGTTCTTC. It specifies CASSPLTRPWDEQFF.

This sequence joins TRBV5-6 and TRBJ2-7; 9 nucleotides line up with TRBD1. Trimming took 4 bases from V and 2 from J; bases not matched to a gene: 4. CDR1 and CDR2 (germline): SGHDT, YYEEEE. The CDR3 runs to 14 residues. The CDR3 coding sequence is TGTGCCAGCAGCACCGACAGGGGGACCTACGAGCAGTACTTC. This gives the protein CASSTDRGTYEQYF.

The rearrangement joins TRBV5-4 to TRBJ2-7, with TRBD1 matching 7 bases. CDR1 SGHNT and CDR2 YYREEE come from the germline V gene (reference sequence). This CDR3 is built from 15 residues. V was clipped by 2 bases and J by 2 bases; unmatched bases: 7. The CDR3 DNA follows: TGTGCCAGCAGCTTTTCCGGGACAGCGACCTACGAGCAGTACTTC. This translates into CASSFSGTATYEQYF. Based on the CDR3 plus reference TRBV5-4 and TRBJ2-7, the full variable domain is ETGVTQSPTHLIKTRGQQVTLRCSSQSGHNTVSWYQQALGQGPQFIFQYYREEENGRGNFPPRFSGLQFPNYSSELNVNALELDDSALYLCASSFSGTATYEQYFGPGTRLTVT.

This clone was recorded a few times. This chain links TRBV7-9 with TRBJ2-7; possibly TRBD2 for D (5 bases). This CDR3 comprises 14 residues. The V gene's germline CDR1 is SEHNR and CDR2 FQNEAQ (reference sequence). V was trimmed by 6 bases and J by 0 bases, leaving 12 bases between them. The CDR3 DNA follows: TGTGCCAGCAGAAACATGGAGGCCTCCTACGAGCAGTACTTC. Its protein is CASRNMEASYEQYF.

This clone has more than one count but fewer than ten. The V and J genes are TRBV5-4 and TRBJ2-3; tentative D call: TRBD2 (6 bases). The CDR3 has 15 residues. Looked up from germline, CDR1 is SGHNT and CDR2 is YYREEE (reference sequence). V was pared by 4 bases and J by 5 bases, with 17 bases between. DNA of the CDR3: TGTGCCAGCAGCCGGGGGTCGCGGATGAAAGATACGCAGTATTTT. It is translated as CASSRGSRMKDTQYF.

The chain joins TRBV5-1 to TRBJ2-1; D remains ambiguous. Germline V gene lookup returns CDR1 SGHRS and CDR2 YFSETQ. The CDR3 is made up of 11 amino acids. V lost 3 bases to trimming and J lost 7 bases, with 5 bases between them. The CDR3 DNA is TGCGCCAGCAGCTCAGGAAATGAGCAGTTCTTC. Its protein is CASSSGNEQFF. Supplemented by reference TRBV5-1 and TRBJ2-1, the full variable domain reads KAGVTQTPRYLIKTRGQQVTLSCSPISGHRSVSWYQQTPGQGLQFLFEYFSETQRNKGNFPGRFSGRQFSNSRSEMNVSTLELGDSALYLCASSSGNEQFFGPGTRLTVL.

The chain combines TRBV6-1 with TRBJ2-7, with TRBD1 identical over 8 bases. The CDR3 spans 15 residues. Trimming took 6 bases from V and 2 from J; bases not matched to a gene: 9. Germline CDR1 reads MNHNS; CDR2 reads SASEGT. The CDR3 here is CASSKTGVLTYEQYF. For the CDR3, the DNA is TGTGCCAGCAGCAAGACAGGGGTCCTTACCTACGAGCAGTACTTC.

The table lists this clone with a few counts. The chain uses TRBV30 and TRBJ1-1; D may be TRBD1 (5 bases). V was trimmed by 7 bases and J by 5 bases, leaving 14 bases between them. Germline V CDR1 and CDR2: GTSNPN, SVGIG (reference sequence). This CDR3 is 12 amino acids long. This chain's CDR3 is CAYSRGGTEAFF. The CDR3, as DNA: TGTGCCTACTCCCGGGGGGGAACTGAAGCTTTCTTT.

This sequence joins TRBV5-4 and TRBJ2-7, with TRBD2 identical over 13 bases. The CDR3 covers 15 residues. CDR1 is SGHNT and CDR2 is YYREEE in the germline V gene (reference sequence). V trimming: 4 bases; J trimming: 1 base; junction bases outside the gene matches: 2. Here the CDR3 reads CASSRGLAGSYEQYF. DNA of the CDR3: TGTGCCAGCAGCCGGGGACTAGCGGGGTCCTACGAGCAGTACTTC.

As regards this clone: This specimen includes other DNA sequences encoding the same CDR3. This chain joins TRBV19 and TRBJ2-6; no reliable D call. The CDR3 runs to 12 residues. Germline CDR1 is LNHDA and CDR2 is SQIVND (reference sequence). V lost 9 bases and J lost 0, with 3 bases in between. Here the CDR3 reads CASLSGANVLTF. The CDR3 bases are TGTGCCAGCCTCTCTGGGGCCAACGTCCTGACTTTC.

This clone was picked up a small number of times. The chain uses TRBV11-1 and TRBJ2-5; no clear D gene. The CDR3 runs 15 residues. Looked up from germline, CDR1 is SGHAT and CDR2 is FQDESV (reference sequence). The V end lost 1 base, the J end lost 0 bases, and 9 bases lay between the germline ends. CDR3 nucleotides: TGTGCCAGCAGCTTAGAACAAATGTACCAAGAGACCCAGTACTTC. Protein product: CASSLEQMYQETQYF.

This clone came up a few times. Germline is not matched at one junction end, which may reflect a read error. The rearrangement joins TRBV5-6 to TRBJ2-2, with D unclear. Germline V gene data show CDR1 as SGHDT and CDR2 as YYEEEE. This CDR3 has 14 residues. Here the CDR3 reads CASSLGVNSGELFF. The CDR3 coding sequence is TGTGCCAGCAGCTTGGGCGTAAACAGCGGGGAGCTGTTTTTT.

The chain is built from TRBV5-1 and TRBJ1-4; a possible D gene is TRBD1 (6 bases). V was shortened by 4 bases and J by 6 bases, with 13 bases between the two germline ends. CDR1 SGHRS and CDR2 YFSETQ come from the germline V gene. This CDR3 has 14 residues. The CDR3 loop is CASSPGTSHEKLFF. The CDR3 DNA follows: TGCGCCAGCAGCCCCGGGACATCGCATGAAAAACTGTTTTTT.